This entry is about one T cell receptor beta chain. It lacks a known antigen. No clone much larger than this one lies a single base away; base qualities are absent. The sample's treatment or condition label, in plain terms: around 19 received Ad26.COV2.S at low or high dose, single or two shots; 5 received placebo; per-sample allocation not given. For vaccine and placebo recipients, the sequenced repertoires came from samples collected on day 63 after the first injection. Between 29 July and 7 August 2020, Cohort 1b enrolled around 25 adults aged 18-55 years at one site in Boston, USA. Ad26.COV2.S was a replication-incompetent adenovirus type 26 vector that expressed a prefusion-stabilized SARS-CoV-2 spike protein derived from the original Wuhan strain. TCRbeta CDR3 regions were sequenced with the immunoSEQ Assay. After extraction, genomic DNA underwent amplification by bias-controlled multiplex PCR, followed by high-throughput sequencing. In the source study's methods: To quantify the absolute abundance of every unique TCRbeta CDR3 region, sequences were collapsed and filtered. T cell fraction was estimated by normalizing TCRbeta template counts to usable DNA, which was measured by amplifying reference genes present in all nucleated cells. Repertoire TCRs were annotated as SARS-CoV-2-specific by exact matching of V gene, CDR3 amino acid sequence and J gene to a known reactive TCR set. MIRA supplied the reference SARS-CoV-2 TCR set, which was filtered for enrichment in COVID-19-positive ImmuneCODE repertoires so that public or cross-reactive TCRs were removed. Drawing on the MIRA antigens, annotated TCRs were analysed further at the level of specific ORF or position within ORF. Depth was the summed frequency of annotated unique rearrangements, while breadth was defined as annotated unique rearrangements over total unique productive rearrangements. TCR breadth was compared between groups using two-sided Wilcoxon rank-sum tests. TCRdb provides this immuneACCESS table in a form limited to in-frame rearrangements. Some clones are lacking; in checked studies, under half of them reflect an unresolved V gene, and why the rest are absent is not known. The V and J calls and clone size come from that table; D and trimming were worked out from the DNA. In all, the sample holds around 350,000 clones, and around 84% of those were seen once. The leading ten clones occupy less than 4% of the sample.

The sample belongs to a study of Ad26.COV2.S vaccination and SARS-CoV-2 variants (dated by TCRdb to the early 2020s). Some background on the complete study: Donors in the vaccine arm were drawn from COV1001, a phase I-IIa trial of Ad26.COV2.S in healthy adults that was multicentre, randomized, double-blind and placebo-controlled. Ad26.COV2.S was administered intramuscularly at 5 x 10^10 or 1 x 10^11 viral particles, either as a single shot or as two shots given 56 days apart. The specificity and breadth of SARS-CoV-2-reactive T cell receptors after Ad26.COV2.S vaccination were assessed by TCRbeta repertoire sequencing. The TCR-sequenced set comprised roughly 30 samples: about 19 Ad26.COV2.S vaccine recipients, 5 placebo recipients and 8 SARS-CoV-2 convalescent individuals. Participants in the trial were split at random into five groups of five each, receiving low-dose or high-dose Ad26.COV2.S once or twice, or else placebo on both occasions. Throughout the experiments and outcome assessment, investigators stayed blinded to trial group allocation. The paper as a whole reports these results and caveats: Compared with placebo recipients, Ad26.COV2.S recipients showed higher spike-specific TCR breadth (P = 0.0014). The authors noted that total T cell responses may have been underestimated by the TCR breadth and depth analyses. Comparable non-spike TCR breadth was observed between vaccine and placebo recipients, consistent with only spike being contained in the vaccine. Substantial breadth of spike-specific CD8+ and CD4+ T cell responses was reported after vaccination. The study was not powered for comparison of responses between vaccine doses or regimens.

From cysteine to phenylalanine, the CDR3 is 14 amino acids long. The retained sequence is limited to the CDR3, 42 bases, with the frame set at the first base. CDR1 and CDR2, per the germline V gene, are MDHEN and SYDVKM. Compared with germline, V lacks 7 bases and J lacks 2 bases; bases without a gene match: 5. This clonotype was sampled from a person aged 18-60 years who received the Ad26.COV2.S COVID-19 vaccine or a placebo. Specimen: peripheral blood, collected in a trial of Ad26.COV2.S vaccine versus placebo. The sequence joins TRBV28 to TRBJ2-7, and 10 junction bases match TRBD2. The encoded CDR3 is CASTSGRRTYEQYF. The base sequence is TGTGCCAGCACTAGCGGGAGACGTACCTACGAGCAGTACTTC.